The 25 T cell receptor beta chains in this list originate from one sample, sequenced in a study of cytomegalovirus exposure and HLA in healthy donors (TCRdb year 2017). The method was the immunoSEQ multiplex PCR assay. A mixture of 60 forward primers for TCR Vbeta segments and 13 reverse primers for TCR Jbeta segments was used in the multiplex PCR. This immuneACCESS table, as held by TCRdb, lists in-frame sequences with V and J called but not all clones. Of the missing ones, under half trace to an unresolved V gene in checked studies; the others have no known cause. The sample records fewer than 200,000 clones, about 90% of which are singletons. Of the sample, roughly 0.23% is held by the ten largest clones. Sequenced: PBMCs. The receptors were sampled from a girl less than two years old in good health and CMV-seronegative.

This clone was observed a handful of times. This rearrangement joins TRBV5-1 to TRBJ2-1; 10 bases agree with TRBD2. The germline gives CDR1 SGHRS, CDR2 YFSETQ. The CDR3 contains 20 residues. After removal of 0 bases from V and 2 bases from J, the junction contained 14 bases not matched to a gene. The CDR3 protein is CASSLGAFGLAVHTYNEQFF. As DNA, the CDR3 is TGCGCCAGCAGCTTGGGGGCTTTTGGACTAGCGGTACACACCTACAATGAGCAGTTCTTC.

The rearrangement joins TRBV2 to TRBJ2-2, with D perhaps TRBD2 (5 bases). This CDR3 comprises 17 residues. From germline, CDR1 is SNHLY and CDR2 FYNNEI. V was clipped by 4 bases and J by 2 bases, with 17 bases between them. The chain's CDR3 is CASSGRLVAQNTGELFF. Here the CDR3 DNA reads TGTGCCAGCAGTGGGAGGTTGGTAGCGCAAAACACCGGGGAGCTGTTTTTT.

The rearrangement joins TRBV4-1 to TRBJ2-3; D gene uncertain. V lost 0 bases and J 1 base, leaving 8 bases between the germline ends. Germline CDR1 MGHRA, CDR2 YSYEKL. The CDR3 extends over 15 amino acids. The CDR3 DNA reads as TGCGCCAGCAGCCAAGAAAGTGGAGGCACAGATACGCAGTATTTT. Amino acid sequence: CASSQESGGTDTQYF.

The chain uses TRBV5-1 and TRBJ2-7, with a tentative D call TRBD2 (6 bases). Trimming stripped 0 bases from V and 5 bases from J, with 12 bases between. The germline V gene encodes CDR1 SGHRS and CDR2 YFSETQ. This CDR3 spans 14 amino acids. This CDR3 reads CASSLVAGWDEQYF. The CDR3 DNA sequence: TGCGCCAGCAGCTTGGTTGCGGGGTGGGACGAGCAGTACTTC. Combining the CDR3 with reference TRBV5-1 and TRBJ2-7 gives the whole variable domain KAGVTQTPRYLIKTRGQQVTLSCSPISGHRSVSWYQQTPGQGLQFLFEYFSETQRNKGNFPGRFSGRQFSNSRSEMNVSTLELGDSALYLCASSLVAGWDEQYFGPGTRLTVT.

The V call is TRBV5-4, the J call TRBJ1-1; D may be TRBD1 (5 bases). From germline, CDR1 is SGHNT and CDR2 YYREEE (reference sequence). There are 13 residues in the CDR3. The V end lost 2 bases, the J end lost 3 bases, and 8 bases lay between the germline ends. The CDR3 sequence: CASSFRRDTEAFF. The CDR3 DNA follows: TGTGCCAGCAGCTTTCGCAGGGACACTGAAGCTTTCTTT.

This chain joins TRBV5-1 and TRBJ1-5, with no clear D. Trimming cost V 4 bases and J 4 bases, with 15 bases left between them. The CDR3 is 15 residues long. Germline V CDR1 and CDR2: SGHRS, YFSETQ. CDR3 region: CASSHEGRENQPQHF. For the CDR3, the DNA is TGCGCCAGCAGCCATGAGGGAAGGGAGAATCAGCCCCAGCATTTT.

DNA for the CDR3: TGTGCCAGCAGTAGGAAGCCCCAGCGGGGCACAGATACGCAGTATTTT. Translation gives CASSRKPQRGTDTQYF. The J gene is TRBJ2-3, the V gene TRBV27; D perhaps matches TRBD2 (6 bases). Germline CDR1 MNHEY, CDR2 SMNVEV (reference sequence). V gave up 5 bases and J gave up 1 base, with 16 bases separating them. The CDR3 spans 16 residues.

The genes are TRBV2 and TRBJ2-1; unclear D gene. The germline CDR1 and CDR2 sequences are SNHLY and FYNNEI. The CDR3 length is 13 residues. Trimming left V 8 bases short and J 4 bases short, with 12 bases between. The DNA for the CDR3 is TGTGCCAGCCTGAACTATCTTTACAATGAGCAGTTCTTC. Amino acid sequence: CASLNYLYNEQFF.

V and J are TRBV15 and TRBJ2-5; a weak D match, TRBD1 (5 bases). The V and J ends lost 0 bases and 6 bases respectively, with 8 bases between them. The CDR3 is made up of 13 amino acids. CDR1 and CDR2 from the germline V gene are LNHNV and YYDKDF (reference sequence). The CDR3 DNA reads as TGTGCCACCAGCAGAGAAGGACACCAGACCCAGTACTTC. This translates into CATSREGHQTQYF. Filled out from reference TRBV15 and TRBJ2-5, the complete variable domain reads DAMVIQNPRYQVTQFGKPVTLSCSQTLNHNVMYWYQQKSSQAPKLLFHYYDKDFNNEADTPDNFQSRRPNTSFCFLDIRSPGLGDTAMYLCATSREGHQTQYFGPGTRLLVL.

The chain carries TRBV2 and TRBJ1-1; TRBD1 aligns across 7 bases. CDR1 is SNHLY, CDR2 FYNNEI, per germline. The CDR3 length is 15 residues. Germline trimming cut 4 bases from V and 1 base from J; bases unmatched to any gene: 6. The CDR3 loop reads CASSGGGGWNTEAFF. In nucleotides, the CDR3 is TGTGCCAGCAGTGGAGGGGGCGGGTGGAACACTGAAGCTTTCTTT.

CDR3 bases: TGTGCCAGCAGTTATGAGAGGAACACTGAAGCTTTCTTT. Residues: CASSYERNTEAFF. The chain uses TRBV6-6 and TRBJ1-1; D is ambiguous. This CDR3 is built from 13 residues. The ends were cut back, 3 bases at V and 1 base at J, with 6 bases in the middle. The germline V gene encodes CDR1 MNHNY and CDR2 SVGAGI (reference sequence).

The chain joins TRBV6-5 to TRBJ1-1; D call uncertain. Germline V gives CDR1 MNHEY, CDR2 SVGAGI. Trimming cost V 2 bases and J 7 bases, with 17 bases left between them. CDR3 length: 15 residues. CDR3 sequence: CASSYADGLMGEAFF. The CDR3 DNA is TGTGCCAGCAGTTACGCGGACGGACTCATGGGTGAAGCTTTCTTT.

The genes are TRBV5-6 and TRBJ2-1; weak D call: TRBD1 (6 bases). The V and J ends lost 4 bases and 8 bases respectively, with 10 bases between them. Germline V gene lookup returns CDR1 SGHDT and CDR2 YYEEEE. CDR3 length: 12 residues. This CDR3 reads CASSQDRYEQFF. CDR3 coding DNA: TGTGCCAGCAGCCAAGACAGGTATGAGCAGTTCTTC.

CDR3 DNA: TGTGCCCTGCGGAGGGTAAGGGACGATTCCTACGAGCAGTACTTC. Translated: CALRRVRDDSYEQYF. The V call is TRBV7-9, the J call TRBJ2-7; the D gene is possibly TRBD2 (6 bases). This CDR3 has 15 amino acids. Germline V CDR1 and CDR2: SEHNR, FQNEAQ (reference sequence). Trimming removed 11 bases at V and 1 base at J, with 21 bases between.

The chain couples TRBV21-1 to TRBJ2-2; whether TRBD1, the table's D call, matches the DNA was not checked. TRBV21-1 is a pseudogene. The CDR3 covers 16 residues. This CDR3 is CASSKALTGASGELFF. DNA for the CDR3: TGTGCCAGCAGCAAAGCCCTGACAGGGGCCAGCGGGGAGCTGTTTTTT.

The chain carries TRBV7-9 and TRBJ1-4, with 7 bases fitting TRBD1. This CDR3 is built from 14 residues. Germline V gives CDR1 SEHNR, CDR2 FQNEAQ (reference sequence). Unmatched junction bases numbered 2, after V lost 4 bases and J lost 3 bases. In nucleotides, the CDR3 is TGTGCCAGCAGCTCGGGACAGCCTAATGAAAAACTGTTTTTT. Its protein is CASSSGQPNEKLFF.

The chain links TRBV27 to TRBJ1-2; TRBD1 might be the D (5 bases). In germline, CDR1 is MNHEY, CDR2 SMNVEV (reference sequence). The CDR3 runs to 15 residues. Trimming stripped 4 bases from V and 3 bases from J, with 15 bases between. DNA of the CDR3: TGTGCCAGCAGTTCGCTCGGGGGGACCGACTATGGCTACACCTTC. Protein: CASSSLGGTDYGYTF.

The chain carries TRBV14 and TRBJ2-7; D is perhaps TRBD2 (7 bases). V was cut by 1 base and J by 7 bases, with 11 bases left in between. This CDR3 contains 13 residues. CDR1 and CDR2 (germline): SGHDN, FVKESK. The CDR3 DNA sequence: TGTGCCAGCAGCCAAGCTAGGGGGGGTGAGCAGTACTTC. As protein: CASSQARGGEQYF.

This clone was observed a single time. This chain links TRBV6-6 with TRBJ1-2; maybe TRBD1 (6 bases). CDR3 size: 15 residues. CDR1 is MNHNY, CDR2 SVGAGI, per germline (reference sequence). Deletions cut 1 base from V and 8 bases from J, with 17 bases between. The CDR3 DNA is TGTGCCAGCAGTTACTTAGTTGGACAGTTGGAAGGCTACACCTTC. Encoded protein: CASSYLVGQLEGYTF.

The CDR3 protein is CATAPRGSSYNEQFF. CDR3 nucleotide sequence: TGCGCCACAGCCCCGCGGGGAAGCTCCTACAATGAGCAGTTCTTC. The chain couples TRBV5-1 to TRBJ2-1; a possible D gene is TRBD2 (6 bases). V was clipped by 9 bases and J by 0 bases, with 16 bases between them. The length of the CDR3 is 15 residues. Germline V CDR1 and CDR2: SGHRS, YFSETQ.

This chain links TRBV10-3 with TRBJ1-2; perhaps TRBD1 as D (6 bases). The V gene lost 0 bases and the J gene lost 4 bases, with 9 bases spanning the gap. Germline CDR1 ENHRY, CDR2 SYGVKD. This CDR3 region has 14 residues. CDR3 in amino acids: CAISESLGAYGYTF. In DNA, the CDR3 is TGTGCCATCAGTGAGTCGCTGGGGGCCTATGGCTACACCTTC.

The sample holds one count of this clone. This chain connects TRBV27 to TRBJ1-2; no firm D call. Germline CDR1 and CDR2: MNHEY and SMNVEV (reference sequence). Trimming cost V 5 bases and J 1 base, with 14 bases left between them. The CDR3 covers 15 residues. The CDR3 sequence is CASSPTDYLNYGYTF. CDR3 nucleotide sequence: TGTGCCAGCAGTCCCACAGATTATCTTAACTATGGCTACACCTTC.

J is TRBJ2-5 and V is TRBV7-6, with D possibly matching TRBD1 (6 bases). Per germline, CDR1 SGHVS and CDR2 FNYEAQ. The CDR3 is 13 amino acids. V gave up 4 bases and J gave up 5 bases, with 11 bases separating them. The CDR3 reads CASSYLQGETQYF. The CDR3 DNA sequence: TGTGCCAGCAGCTACCTACAGGGCGAGACCCAGTACTTC.

There are a few counts of this clone. The J gene is TRBJ1-2, the V gene TRBV11-1; a weak D match, TRBD1 (5 bases). From germline, CDR1 is SGHAT and CDR2 FQDESV (reference sequence). Trimming shortened V by 3 bases and J by 3 bases, and 20 bases separated the two germline ends. The CDR3 has 17 amino acids. CDR3 region: CASSFGYSGGDHYGYTF. The CDR3 DNA follows: TGTGCCAGCAGCTTCGGCTACTCCGGGGGGGATCACTATGGCTACACCTTC. The whole variable domain, remainder taken from reference TRBV11-1 and TRBJ1-2, is EAEVAQSPRYKITEKSQAVAFWCDPISGHATLYWYRQILGQGPELLVQFQDESVVDDSQLPKDRFSAERLKGVDSTLKIQPAELGDSAMYLCASSFGYSGGDHYGYTFGSGTRLTVV.

V and J are TRBV30 and TRBJ1-2, with D hard to call. Germline assignment: CDR1 GTSNPN and CDR2 SVGIG (reference sequence). V gave up 4 bases and J gave up 6 bases, with 9 bases separating them. The CDR3 has 11 residues. CDR3 DNA: TGTGCCTGGAATCGCGGTAATGGCTACACCTTC. It specifies CAWNRGNGYTF.